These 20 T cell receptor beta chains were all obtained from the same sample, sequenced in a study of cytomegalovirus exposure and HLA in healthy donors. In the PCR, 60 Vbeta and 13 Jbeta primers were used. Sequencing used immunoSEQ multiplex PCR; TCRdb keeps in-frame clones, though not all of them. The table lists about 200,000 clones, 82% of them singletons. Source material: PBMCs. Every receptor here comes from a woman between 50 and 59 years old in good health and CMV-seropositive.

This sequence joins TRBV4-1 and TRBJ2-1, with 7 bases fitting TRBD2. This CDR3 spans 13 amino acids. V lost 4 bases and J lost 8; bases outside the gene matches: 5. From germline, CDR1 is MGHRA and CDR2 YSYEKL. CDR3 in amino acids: CASSPTSEYEQFF. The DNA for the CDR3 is TGCGCCAGCAGCCCCACTAGCGAGTATGAGCAGTTCTTC.

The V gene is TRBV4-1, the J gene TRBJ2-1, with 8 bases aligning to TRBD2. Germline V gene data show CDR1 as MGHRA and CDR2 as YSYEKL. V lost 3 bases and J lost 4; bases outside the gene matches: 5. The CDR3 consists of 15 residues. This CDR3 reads CASSQTGTRYNEQFF. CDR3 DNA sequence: TGCGCCAGCAGCCAGACCGGGACTAGATACAATGAGCAGTTCTTC.

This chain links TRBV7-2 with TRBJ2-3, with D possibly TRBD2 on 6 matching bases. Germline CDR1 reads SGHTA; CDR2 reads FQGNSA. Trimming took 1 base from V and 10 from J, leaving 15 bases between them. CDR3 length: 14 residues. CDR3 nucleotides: TGTGCCAGCAGCTTAGACGGGAGCAGTGGCCCGCAGTATTTT. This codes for CASSLDGSSGPQYF.

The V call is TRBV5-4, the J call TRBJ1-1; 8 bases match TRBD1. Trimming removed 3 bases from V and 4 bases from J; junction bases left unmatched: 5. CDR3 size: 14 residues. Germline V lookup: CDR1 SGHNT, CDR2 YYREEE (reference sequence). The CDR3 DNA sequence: TGTGCCAGCAGCTGGACAGGGAAGGGCACTGAAGCTTTCTTT. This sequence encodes CASSWTGKGTEAFF.

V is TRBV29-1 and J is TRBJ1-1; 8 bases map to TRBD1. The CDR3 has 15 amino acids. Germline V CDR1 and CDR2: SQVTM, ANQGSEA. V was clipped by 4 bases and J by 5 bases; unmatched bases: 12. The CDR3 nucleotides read TGCAGCGTTGCCCCGGGAGCAGGGGGCGTAACTGAAGCTTTCTTT. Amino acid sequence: CSVAPGAGGVTEAFF.

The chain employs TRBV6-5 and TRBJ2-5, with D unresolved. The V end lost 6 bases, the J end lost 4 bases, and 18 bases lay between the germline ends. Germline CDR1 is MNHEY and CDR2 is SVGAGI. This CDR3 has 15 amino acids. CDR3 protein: CASRIILCIVETQYF. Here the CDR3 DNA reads TGTGCCAGCAGAATAATTCTTTGTATTGTAGAGACCCAGTACTTC.

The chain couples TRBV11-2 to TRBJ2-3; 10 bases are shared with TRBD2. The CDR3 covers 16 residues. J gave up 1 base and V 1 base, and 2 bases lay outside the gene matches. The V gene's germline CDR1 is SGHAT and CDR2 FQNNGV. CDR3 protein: CASSLGLAGGTDTQYF. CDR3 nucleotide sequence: TGTGCCAGCAGCTTAGGTCTAGCGGGGGGCACAGATACGCAGTATTTT.

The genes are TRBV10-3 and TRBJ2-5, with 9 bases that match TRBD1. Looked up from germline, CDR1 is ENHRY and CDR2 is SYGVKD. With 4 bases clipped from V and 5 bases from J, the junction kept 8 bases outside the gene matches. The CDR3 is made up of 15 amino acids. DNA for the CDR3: TGTGCCATCAGTGGGTCGGGACAGGGACATGAGACCCAGTACTTC. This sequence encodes CAISGSGQGHETQYF.

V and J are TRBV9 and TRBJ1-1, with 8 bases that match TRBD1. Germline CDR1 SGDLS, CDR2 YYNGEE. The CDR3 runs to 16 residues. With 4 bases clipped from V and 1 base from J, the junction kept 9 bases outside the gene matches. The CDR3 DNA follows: TGTGCCAGCAGCCCCCCGGGTCAGGGGGCGAACACTGAAGCTTTCTTT. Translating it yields CASSPPGQGANTEAFF.

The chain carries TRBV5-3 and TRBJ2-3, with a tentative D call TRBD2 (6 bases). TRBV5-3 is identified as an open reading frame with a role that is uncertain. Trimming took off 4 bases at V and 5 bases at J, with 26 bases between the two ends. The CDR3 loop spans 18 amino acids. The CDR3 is CARSALRRGLLNQDTQYF. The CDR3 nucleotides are TGTGCCAGAAGCGCCCTGCGTAGGGGACTCCTAAACCAAGATACGCAGTATTTT.

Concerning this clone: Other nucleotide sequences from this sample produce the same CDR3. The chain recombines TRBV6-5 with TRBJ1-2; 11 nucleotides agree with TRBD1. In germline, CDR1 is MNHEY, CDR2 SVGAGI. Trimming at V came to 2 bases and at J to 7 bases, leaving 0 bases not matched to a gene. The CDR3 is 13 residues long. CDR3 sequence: CASSYGTGGGYTF. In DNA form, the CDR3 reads TGTGCCAGCAGTTACGGGACAGGGGGTGGCTACACCTTC.

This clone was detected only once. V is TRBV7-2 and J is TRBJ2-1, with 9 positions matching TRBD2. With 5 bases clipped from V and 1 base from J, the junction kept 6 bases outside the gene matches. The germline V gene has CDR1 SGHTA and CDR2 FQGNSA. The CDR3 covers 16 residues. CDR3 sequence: CASSLRLAASYNEQFF. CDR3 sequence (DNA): TGTGCCAGCAGCCTTCGACTAGCGGCTTCCTACAATGAGCAGTTCTTC. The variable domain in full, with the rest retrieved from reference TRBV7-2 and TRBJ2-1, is GAGVSQSPSNKVTEKGKDVELRCDPISGHTALYWYRQSLGQGLEFLIYFQGNSAPDKSGLPSDRFSAERTGGSVSTLTIQRTQQEDSAVYLCASSLRLAASYNEQFFGPGTRLTVL.

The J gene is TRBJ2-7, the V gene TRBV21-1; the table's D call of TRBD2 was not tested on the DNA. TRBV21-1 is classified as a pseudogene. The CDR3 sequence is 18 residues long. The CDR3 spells CASSKGPKSYYSTYEQYF. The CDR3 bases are TGTGCCAGCAGCAAAGGTCCAAAATCTTACTACTCTACCTACGAGCAGTACTTC.

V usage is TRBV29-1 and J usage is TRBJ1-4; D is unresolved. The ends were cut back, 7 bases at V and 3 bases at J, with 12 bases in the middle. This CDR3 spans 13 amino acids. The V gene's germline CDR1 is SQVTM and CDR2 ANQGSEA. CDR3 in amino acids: CSAEVQPNEKLFF. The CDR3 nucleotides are TGCAGCGCCGAAGTACAGCCTAATGAAAAACTGTTTTTT.

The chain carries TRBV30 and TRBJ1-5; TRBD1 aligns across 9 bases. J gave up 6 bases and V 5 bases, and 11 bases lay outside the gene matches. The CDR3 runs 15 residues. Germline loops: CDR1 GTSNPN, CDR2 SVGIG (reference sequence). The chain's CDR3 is CAWGPGQGFGQPQHF. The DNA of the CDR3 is TGTGCCTGGGGCCCGGGACAGGGATTCGGTCAGCCCCAGCATTTT.

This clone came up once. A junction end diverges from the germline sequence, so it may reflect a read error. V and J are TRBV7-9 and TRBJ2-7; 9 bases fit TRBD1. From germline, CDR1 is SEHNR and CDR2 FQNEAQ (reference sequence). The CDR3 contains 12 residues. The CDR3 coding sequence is TGTTCCAGCAGAGGACAGGGGAGCGAGCAGTACTTC. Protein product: CSSRGQGSEQYF. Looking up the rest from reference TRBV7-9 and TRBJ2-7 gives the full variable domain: DTGVSQNPRHKITKRGQNVTFRCDPISEHNRLYWYRQTLGQGPEFLTYFQNEAQLEKSRLLSDRFSAERPKGSFSTLEIQRTEQGDSAMYLCSSRGQGSEQYFGPGTRLTVT.

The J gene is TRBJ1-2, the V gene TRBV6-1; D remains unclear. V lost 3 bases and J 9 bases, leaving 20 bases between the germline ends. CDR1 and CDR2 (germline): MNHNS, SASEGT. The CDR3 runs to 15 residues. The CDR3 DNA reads TGTGCCAGCAGTGATCCCCTTTACAGATCCCGGCGCTACACCTTC. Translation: CASSDPLYRSRRYTF.

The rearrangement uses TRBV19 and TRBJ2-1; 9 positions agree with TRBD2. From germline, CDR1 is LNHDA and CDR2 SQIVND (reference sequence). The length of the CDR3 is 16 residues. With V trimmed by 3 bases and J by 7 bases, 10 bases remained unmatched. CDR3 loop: CASSIRWGSGRNEQFF. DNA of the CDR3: TGTGCCAGTAGTATCAGGTGGGGTAGCGGGAGAAATGAGCAGTTCTTC. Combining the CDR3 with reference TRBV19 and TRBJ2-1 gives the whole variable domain DGGITQSPKYLFRKEGQNVTLSCEQNLNHDAMYWYRQDPGQGLRLIYYSQIVNDFQKGDIAEGYSVSREKKESFPLTVTSAQKNPTAFYLCASSIRWGSGRNEQFFGPGTRLTVL.

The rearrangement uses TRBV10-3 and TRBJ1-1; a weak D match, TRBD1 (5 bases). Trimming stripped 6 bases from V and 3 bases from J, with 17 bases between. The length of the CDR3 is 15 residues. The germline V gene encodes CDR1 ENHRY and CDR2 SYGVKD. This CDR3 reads CAIRIDGGFDTEAFF. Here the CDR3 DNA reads TGTGCCATCAGGATAGACGGGGGATTCGACACTGAAGCTTTCTTT.

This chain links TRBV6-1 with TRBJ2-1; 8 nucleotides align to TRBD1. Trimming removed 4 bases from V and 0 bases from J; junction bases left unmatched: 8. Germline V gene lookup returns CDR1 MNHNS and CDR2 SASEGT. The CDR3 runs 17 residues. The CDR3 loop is CASSALQGESSYNEQFF. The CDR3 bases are TGTGCCAGCAGTGCCCTACAGGGGGAAAGCTCCTACAATGAGCAGTTCTTC.